This entry describes one T cell receptor beta chain. Its matching antigen is unknown. V lost 0 bases and J lost 6, with 8 bases in between. Germline V gene sequence: CDR1 SGHVS, CDR2 FNYEAQ. The CDR3 spans 14 residues. This table comes from immunoSEQ multiplex PCR, and its TCRdb copy is limited to in-frame clones, with some not included. Of roughly 2,500,000 clones listed, roughly 93% are singletons. This sample is drawn from a study of shared clonotypes between healthy human individuals. Study conclusions and caveats: Shared clonotypes: 4.5% to 6.5% naive CD4, under 4% naive CD8, about 2.4% memory CD4, 0.4% memory CD8. Clonotype sharing among donors was thought likely to change with sequencing depth. Represented diversity (both genetic and exposure-history) was limited by the small number of donors.

Sequencing was performed on naive CD4+ T cells from PBMCs. As for subset: CD45RA+ positively selected. V usage is TRBV7-6 and J usage is TRBJ1-4, with D uncertain. The sequence derives from a man between 18 and 29 years old in good health. Some clones in this sample may be carry-over from other donors' samples. The CDR3 DNA reads as TGTGCCAGCAGCTTAGCCTCGGTAGATGAAAAACTGTTTTTT. Amino acid sequence: CASSLASVDEKLFF.